The TCR beta chain described here comes from a study of CD8 T cells in ankylosing spondylitis. TCRdb reanalysed the 5' RACE reads using MiXCR and keeps one entry per CDR3 protein. Here the sample spans 300,000 to 350,000 distinct CDR3 sequences, approximately 10% being singletons. CDR1 DFQATT and CDR2 SNEGSKA come from the germline V gene (reference sequence). With 4 bases removed from V and 0 bases from J, the gap between germline ends came to 10 bases. This CDR3 contains 14 residues. The specimen was blood, either unsorted or a sorted T cell fraction (not recorded which). V gene TRBV20-1 combines with J gene TRBJ2-4; the D is unclear. This clonotype was obtained from a female donor with ankylosing spondylitis or in good health (not recorded which). Here the CDR3 DNA reads TGCAGTGCTAATCCCACTCTAGCCAAAAACATTCAGTACTTC. As protein: CSANPTLAKNIQYF.